This entry is about one TCR beta chain. Its cognate antigen is unknown. These data come from a study of shared clonotypes between healthy human individuals. In the study overall: Plates per donor: three CD4 naive, three CD4 memory, two CD8 naive, one CD8 memory.

Sequencing was performed with immunoSEQ multiplex PCR; in TCRdb, only in-frame clones are kept and a portion is missing. The sample lists under 600,000 clones, less than 98% occurring once. Study results and limitations: Though the depth was large, rarefaction showed that sorted-subset sequencing was incomplete.

The clonotype was recovered from a woman aged 30 to 39 in good health. Source material: naive CD4+ T cells sorted from blood. Described subset: CD45RA+ positively selected.

The DNA of the CDR3 is TGTGCCAGCAGCCCAGAACCATATCTAGCTTCTGGGGCCAACGTCCTGACTTTC. Translating it yields CASSPEPYLASGANVLTF. The V call is TRBV4-2, the J call TRBJ2-6; tentatively, D is TRBD2 (5 bases). Germline V gene sequence: CDR1 LGHNA, CDR2 YNFKEQ. V lost 4 bases to trimming and J lost 1 base, with 17 bases between them. The CDR3 sequence is 18 residues long.